The next 30 T cell receptor beta chains were all read from a single sample in a study of OX40 agonist ivuxolimab in advanced cancers. This table comes from immunoSEQ multiplex PCR, and its TCRdb copy is limited to in-frame clones, with some not included. Found here are about 13,000 clones, around four fifths of them singletons; the top ten hold about 34%. The sequenced sample was CD4+ or CD8+ T cells sorted from blood, obtained in a trial of the OX40 agonist ivuxolimab. These receptors originate from an adult with an advanced solid tumor such as melanoma, head and neck, liver or kidney cancer.

On this clone: Other DNA sequences in this specimen translate into the identical CDR3. The chain carries TRBV19 and TRBJ2-1; D unclear. In germline, CDR1 is LNHDA, CDR2 SQIVND (reference sequence). With 0 bases removed from V and 4 bases from J, the gap between germline ends came to 4 bases. The CDR3 is 13 residues long. The CDR3 protein is CASSIDIYNEQFF. The CDR3 DNA reads TGTGCCAGTAGTATAGACATTTACAATGAGCAGTTCTTC.

This clone is medium-sized within its sample. The chain joins TRBV5-6 to TRBJ1-2, with D possibly matching TRBD1 (5 bases). The germline V gene has CDR1 SGHDT and CDR2 YYEEEE. The V gene lost 1 base and the J gene lost 4 bases, with 14 bases spanning the gap. CDR3 length equals 15 residues. CDR3 residues: CASSLSGGAFYGYTF. Written as DNA, the CDR3 is TGTGCCAGCAGCTTGTCGGGGGGTGCCTTCTATGGCTACACCTTC.

This chain joins TRBV27 and TRBJ2-1, with D uncertain. This CDR3 spans 13 amino acids. Germline V gene data show CDR1 as MNHEY and CDR2 as SMNVEV (reference sequence). The V end lost 1 base, the J end lost 2 bases, and 3 bases lay between the germline ends. In DNA form, the CDR3 reads TGTGCCAGCAGTTTATTAGCCTACAATGAGCAGTTCTTC. Protein sequence: CASSLLAYNEQFF.

This chain uses TRBV7-8 with TRBJ2-1; the D is unclear. V lost 3 bases and J 2 bases, leaving 8 bases between the germline ends. Germline CDR1 and CDR2: SGHVS and FQNEAQ. The CDR3 length is 14 residues. The CDR3 reads CASSFGSPYNEQFF. The CDR3 nucleotides are TGTGCCAGCAGCTTCGGCTCCCCCTACAATGAGCAGTTCTTC.

This clone was found once. The chain employs TRBV5-4 and TRBJ2-5; the D is unclear. The assigned J gene may be wrong: the sequence end matches TRBJ2-7 better. CDR3 size: 14 residues. Per the germline V gene, CDR1 is SGHNT and CDR2 is YYREEE (reference sequence). The DNA of the CDR3 is TGTGCCAGCAGCTCCCCCGGGTCCTCCTACGAGCAGTACTTC. Encoded protein: CASSSPGSSYEQYF.

In DNA, the CDR3 is TGTGCCAGCAGCTTAGGGAAAAACTTCCACAATGAGCAGTTCTTC. This codes for CASSLGKNFHNEQFF. This chain joins TRBV5-6 and TRBJ2-1; D not certain. Between the trimmed V and J ends, which lost 2 bases and 5 bases, there was a span of 14 bases. The CDR3 covers 15 residues. The germline V gene encodes CDR1 SGHDT and CDR2 YYEEEE.

This chain uses TRBV28 with TRBJ1-1, with a tentative D call TRBD1 (5 bases). The germline CDR1 and CDR2 sequences are MDHEN and SYDVKM. The V and J ends lost 1 base and 0 bases respectively, with 12 bases between them. The CDR3 spans 16 residues. The CDR3 bases are TGTGCCAGCAGTTTATATGGGGGGAGTATGAACACTGAAGCTTTCTTT. Amino acids: CASSLYGGSMNTEAFF.

The chain links TRBV19 to TRBJ2-7; the D gene could be TRBD1 or TRBD2 (6 bases each). Trimming cost V 10 bases and J 3 bases, with 16 bases left between them. CDR3 length equals 13 residues. Looked up from germline, CDR1 is LNHDA and CDR2 is SQIVND (reference sequence). DNA for the CDR3: TGTGCCACACAGGGAGGACTTAGCTACGAGCAGTACTTC. Translation gives CATQGGLSYEQYF.

J is TRBJ2-1 and V is TRBV10-3; D gene unclear. Trimming stripped 10 bases from V and 4 bases from J, with 17 bases between. The CDR3 totals 14 residues. Germline V gene data show CDR1 as ENHRY and CDR2 as SYGVKD. The CDR3 nucleotides read TGTGCCACTGGCGAGGTTAGGAGTTACAATGAGCAGTTCTTC. It encodes CATGEVRSYNEQFF.

The CDR3 protein is CASSVAITDTQYF. The CDR3 DNA follows: TGTGCCAGCAGCGTAGCTATCACAGATACGCAGTATTTT. V usage is TRBV9 and J usage is TRBJ2-3, with D hard to call. Germline CDR1 SGDLS, CDR2 YYNGEE. Trimming took 0 bases from V and 2 from J, leaving 4 bases between them. The CDR3 spans 13 residues.

The CDR3 DNA reads as TGTGCCAGCAGCCCCCTGGGGTCCTACGAGCAGTACTTC. Translation gives CASSPLGSYEQYF. The chain employs TRBV7-2 and TRBJ2-7, with D uncertain. Germline V lookup: CDR1 SGHTA, CDR2 FQGNSA. V gave up 5 bases and J gave up 1 base, with 9 bases separating them. CDR3 size: 13 residues.

V gene TRBV29-1 combines with J gene TRBJ2-7; D call uncertain. V dropped 7 bases and J dropped 5 bases, with 15 bases sitting between them. CDR3 size: 12 residues. Germline CDR1 SQVTM, CDR2 ANQGSEA. Here the CDR3 DNA reads TGCAGCGCGATAACCGGGTCCCACGAGCAGTACTTC. Protein: CSAITGSHEQYF.

This clone has only a few counts. The rearrangement uses TRBV11-3 and TRBJ2-7; TRBD2 matches at 8 bases. This CDR3 comprises 14 residues. Germline CDR1 is SGHNT and CDR2 is YENEEA. The V and J ends lost 5 bases and 2 bases, in that order; junction bases with no gene match: 5. CDR3 protein: CASSIRTSPYEQYF. CDR3 coding DNA: TGTGCCAGCAGCATACGGACTAGCCCCTACGAGCAGTACTTC.

V is TRBV4-3 and J is TRBJ2-1; D may correspond to TRBD1 or TRBD2 (5 bases each). Per the germline V gene, CDR1 is LGHNA and CDR2 is YSLEER. The V and J ends lost 1 base and 8 bases respectively, with 15 bases between them. The CDR3 is 15 amino acids. The CDR3 is CASSQVDYGTHEQFF. In DNA, the CDR3 is TGCGCCAGCAGCCAAGTTGACTACGGGACCCATGAGCAGTTCTTC.

The chain couples TRBV27 to TRBJ2-1, with 8 nucleotides matching TRBD2. The CDR3 is 18 residues long. J lost 3 bases, V lost 8 bases, and 18 bases had no gene match. Germline assignment: CDR1 MNHEY and CDR2 SMNVEV (reference sequence). In DNA, the CDR3 is TGTGCCAGCCGCGTGAGTTGGAGCGGGAGTCGCCTCTACAATGAGCAGTTCTTC. This sequence encodes CASRVSWSGSRLYNEQFF.

The chain combines TRBV27 with TRBJ1-6; 8 bases align to TRBD1. With V trimmed by 5 bases and J by 10 bases, 19 bases remained unmatched. Germline V gene sequence: CDR1 MNHEY, CDR2 SMNVEV (reference sequence). The CDR3 sequence is 18 residues long. The CDR3 sequence: CASSPNPRTGRRESPLHF. The CDR3 bases are TGTGCCAGCAGTCCGAACCCACGGACAGGGAGAAGGGAGTCACCCCTCCACTTT.

V is TRBV5-4 and J is TRBJ2-7, with 11 bases fitting TRBD2. This CDR3 comprises 15 residues. The germline V gene encodes CDR1 SGHNT and CDR2 YYREEE (reference sequence). V lost 4 bases to trimming and J lost 2 bases; unmatched junction nucleotides: 5. The CDR3 nucleotides are TGTGCCAGCAGCCCGACACTAGCGGGAGCCTACGAGCAGTACTTC. This translates into CASSPTLAGAYEQYF. The whole variable domain, filled in from reference TRBV5-4 and TRBJ2-7, reads ETGVTQSPTHLIKTRGQQVTLRCSSQSGHNTVSWYQQALGQGPQFIFQYYREEENGRGNFPPRFSGLQFPNYSSELNVNALELDDSALYLCASSPTLAGAYEQYFGPGTRLTVT.

V is TRBV2 and J is TRBJ2-7; no reliable D call. Germline values: CDR1 SNHLY, CDR2 FYNNEI. The CDR3 consists of 13 residues. Trimming took 4 bases from V and 6 from J, leaving 13 bases between them. The CDR3 loop is CASSVADLFEQYF. DNA for the CDR3: TGTGCCAGCAGTGTGGCTGACCTTTTCGAGCAGTACTTC.

This clone was seen many times. This sequence joins TRBV4-3 and TRBJ2-1; 11 nucleotides match TRBD2. V was clipped by 8 bases and J by 8 bases; unmatched bases: 11. Germline assignment: CDR1 LGHNA and CDR2 YSLEER. CDR3 length: 15 amino acids. The CDR3 DNA sequence: TGCGCCAGCTCCCCCGAGACTAGCGGGATTTATGAGCAGTTCTTC. Its protein is CASSPETSGIYEQFF.

The sample holds many counts of this clone. The CDR3 region has the DNA TGCAGTGCTGAAAAAGGGACTGAAGCTTTCTTT. It yields the protein CSAEKGTEAFF. This sequence joins TRBV20-1 and TRBJ1-1; unclear D gene. The CDR3 is 11 residues long. The germline V gene has CDR1 DFQATT and CDR2 SNEGSKA (reference sequence). The germline V and J ends were trimmed by 5 bases and 5 bases, with 9 bases remaining between them.

This chain uses TRBV15 with TRBJ2-7; D unclear. With 0 bases removed from V and 4 bases from J, the gap between germline ends came to 7 bases. Germline CDR1 reads LNHNV; CDR2 reads YYDKDF (reference sequence). This CDR3 is 13 amino acids long. CDR3 sequence reads: CATSRDRSYEQYF. In DNA form, the CDR3 reads TGTGCCACCAGCAGAGATCGCTCTTACGAGCAGTACTTC.

The J gene is TRBJ1-2, the V gene TRBV27; possible D gene TRBD1, 6 bases. V lost 4 bases to trimming and J lost 6 bases, with 27 bases between them. CDR1 and CDR2 from the germline V gene are MNHEY and SMNVEV (reference sequence). The CDR3 totals 18 residues. The CDR3, as DNA: TGTGCCAGCAGTTCCTATTTGTCTCTGGTAGGGGGGGGGCATGGCTACACCTTC. It encodes CASSSYLSLVGGGHGYTF.

This chain links TRBV4-1 with TRBJ2-3; TRBD2 is a possible D gene (5 bases). Trimming shortened V by 2 bases and J by 0 bases, and 12 bases separated the two germline ends. CDR1 is MGHRA and CDR2 is YSYEKL in the germline V gene. The CDR3 has 16 residues. CDR3 DNA sequence: TGCGCCAGCAGCCAATATCGGGGATTTAGCACAGATACGCAGTATTTT. Translated: CASSQYRGFSTDTQYF.

The chain employs TRBV19 and TRBJ2-1; D gene ambiguous. Trimming removed 4 bases from V and 1 base from J, with 8 bases in between. The CDR3 loop spans 14 amino acids. CDR1 LNHDA and CDR2 SQIVND come from the germline V gene (reference sequence). CDR3 sequence reads: CASSSAGSYNEQFF. In DNA form, the CDR3 reads TGTGCCAGTAGTAGCGCAGGTTCCTACAATGAGCAGTTCTTC.

The rearrangement links TRBV14 to TRBJ2-7; 10 nucleotides align to TRBD2. V was pared by 4 bases and J by 0 bases, with 6 bases of the junction left unmatched. The V gene's germline CDR1 is SGHDN and CDR2 FVKESK. The CDR3 loop spans 16 amino acids. For the CDR3, the DNA is TGTGCCAGCAGCCCCCTGACTAGCGGGCCCTCCTACGAGCAGTACTTC. Protein product: CASSPLTSGPSYEQYF.

The chain links TRBV13 to TRBJ2-4; D is undetermined. With 5 bases removed from V and 0 bases from J, the gap between germline ends came to 14 bases. From germline, CDR1 is PRHDT and CDR2 FYEKMQ (reference sequence). This CDR3 comprises 16 residues. The CDR3 DNA sequence: TGTGCCAGCAGCCCCCACGTCCTGCTAGCCAAAAACATTCAGTACTTC. Its protein is CASSPHVLLAKNIQYF.

The gene calls are TRBV10-3 and TRBJ1-5, with 7 positions matching TRBD1. With 2 bases clipped from V and 5 bases from J, the junction kept 3 bases outside the gene matches. CDR3 length: 14 residues. Per the germline V gene, CDR1 is ENHRY and CDR2 is SYGVKD. Here the CDR3 reads CAISESRGDQPQHF. As DNA, the CDR3 is TGTGCCATCAGTGAGAGCAGGGGGGATCAGCCCCAGCATTTT.

This clone showed up just a few times. This chain links TRBV11-2 with TRBJ2-1; D remains unclear. The CDR3 extends over 15 amino acids. Germline V gives CDR1 SGHAT, CDR2 FQNNGV. With 5 bases removed from V and 0 bases from J, the gap between germline ends came to 11 bases. CDR3 protein: CASSRAPSSYNEQFF. As DNA, the CDR3 is TGTGCCAGCAGCCGAGCGCCTAGCTCCTACAATGAGCAGTTCTTC.

The J gene is TRBJ2-2, the V gene TRBV27; D perhaps matches TRBD2 (5 bases). This CDR3 contains 14 residues. Germline V gene sequence: CDR1 MNHEY, CDR2 SMNVEV (reference sequence). The V gene lost 3 bases and the J gene lost 6 bases, with 11 bases spanning the gap. CDR3 in amino acids: CASSFHGVAGELFF. CDR3 bases: TGTGCCAGCAGTTTCCACGGGGTTGCCGGGGAGCTGTTTTTT.

This clone has just a few counts. This chain uses TRBV5-4 with TRBJ2-1; TRBD2 agrees at 14 bases. Germline V gives CDR1 SGHNT, CDR2 YYREEE (reference sequence). Unmatched junction bases numbered 7, after V lost 4 bases and J lost 7 bases. This CDR3 is 16 amino acids long. The CDR3 bases are TGTGCCAGCAGCCAAGACGGACTAGCGGGAGGTAATGAGCAGTTCTTC. Protein sequence: CASSQDGLAGGNEQFF.